This T cell receptor (beta chain) was identified in a study of CD8 T cells in Susac syndrome. Reverse transcription of about 0.5 to 1 ug RNA used random hexamers. TCR beta CDR3 was amplified by immunoSEQ covering 54 Vbeta and 13 Jbeta. TCRdb reprocessed the immunoSEQ multiplex PCR reads via MiXCR and lists one record per CDR3 protein. The sample carries about 120,000 distinct CDR3 sequences, around 90% recorded once. CD8+ and CD4+ T cells from blood underwent TCR beta sequencing. Controls were age- and sex-matched healthy donors. The CDR3 contains 14 residues. V was clipped by 0 bases and J by 6 bases; unmatched bases: 5. The V gene's germline CDR1 is SGHAT and CDR2 FQNNGV.

The clonotype was recovered from a human donor in good health. The specimen was CD4+ T cells from PBMCs. This sequence joins TRBV11-2 and TRBJ2-7; 7 bases align to TRBD2. The CDR3 DNA reads as TGTGCCAGCAGCTTAGAGGCGGGGGACCTCGAGCAGTACTTC. The encoded protein is CASSLEAGDLEQYF.